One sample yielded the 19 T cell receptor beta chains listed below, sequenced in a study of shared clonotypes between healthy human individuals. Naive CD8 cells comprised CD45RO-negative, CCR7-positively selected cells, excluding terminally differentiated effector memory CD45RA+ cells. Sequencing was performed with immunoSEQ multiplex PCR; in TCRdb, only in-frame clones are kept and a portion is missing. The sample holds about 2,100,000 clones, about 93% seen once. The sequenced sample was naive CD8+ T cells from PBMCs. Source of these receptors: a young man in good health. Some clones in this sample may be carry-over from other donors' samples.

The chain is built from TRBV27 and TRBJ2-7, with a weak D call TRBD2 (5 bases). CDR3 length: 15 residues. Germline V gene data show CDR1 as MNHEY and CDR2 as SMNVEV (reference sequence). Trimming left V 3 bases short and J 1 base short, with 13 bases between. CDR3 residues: CASSFRGSNSYEQYF. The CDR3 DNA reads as TGTGCCAGCAGTTTTCGAGGGTCGAATTCCTACGAGCAGTACTTC.

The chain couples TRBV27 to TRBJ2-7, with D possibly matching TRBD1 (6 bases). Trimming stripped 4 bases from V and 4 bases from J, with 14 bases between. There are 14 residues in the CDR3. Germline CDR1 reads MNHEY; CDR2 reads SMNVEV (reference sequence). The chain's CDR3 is CASSSRQVKYEQYF. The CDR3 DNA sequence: TGTGCCAGCAGTTCCCGACAGGTTAAATACGAGCAGTACTTC.

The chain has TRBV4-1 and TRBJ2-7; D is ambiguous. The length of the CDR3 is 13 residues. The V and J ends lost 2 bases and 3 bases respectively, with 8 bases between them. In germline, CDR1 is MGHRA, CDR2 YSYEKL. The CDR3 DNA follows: TGCGCCAGCAGCCAATTGGTGTTCTACGAGCAGTACTTC. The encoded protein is CASSQLVFYEQYF.

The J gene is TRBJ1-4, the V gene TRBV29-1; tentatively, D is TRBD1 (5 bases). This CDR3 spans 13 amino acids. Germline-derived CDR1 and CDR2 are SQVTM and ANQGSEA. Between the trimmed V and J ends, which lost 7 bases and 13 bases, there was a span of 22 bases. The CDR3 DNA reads TGCAGCGCCCTTAGGACCGGGACTCGGGCACTGTTTTTT. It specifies CSALRTGTRALFF.

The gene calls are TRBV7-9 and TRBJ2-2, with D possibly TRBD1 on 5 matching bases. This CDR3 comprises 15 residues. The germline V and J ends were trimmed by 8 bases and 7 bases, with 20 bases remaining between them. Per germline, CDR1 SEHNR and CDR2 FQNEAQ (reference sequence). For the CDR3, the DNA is TGTGCCAGCGCCAATCTCTTAGGGGTCTACGGGGAGCTGTTTTTT. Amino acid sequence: CASANLLGVYGELFF.

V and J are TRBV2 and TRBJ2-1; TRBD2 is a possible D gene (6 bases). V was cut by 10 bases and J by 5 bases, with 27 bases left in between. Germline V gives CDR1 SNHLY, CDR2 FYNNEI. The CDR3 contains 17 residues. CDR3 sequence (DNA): TGTGCCATCGGAAGGGGAGGCTGGCTTAGCGTAGACAATGAGCAGTTCTTC. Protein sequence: CAIGRGGWLSVDNEQFF. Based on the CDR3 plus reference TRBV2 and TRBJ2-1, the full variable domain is EPEVTQTPSHQVTQMGQEVILRCVPISNHLYFYWYRQILGQKVEFLVSFYNNEISEKSEIFDDQFSVERPDGSNFTLKIRSTKLEDSAMYFCAIGRGGWLSVDNEQFFGPGTRLTVL.

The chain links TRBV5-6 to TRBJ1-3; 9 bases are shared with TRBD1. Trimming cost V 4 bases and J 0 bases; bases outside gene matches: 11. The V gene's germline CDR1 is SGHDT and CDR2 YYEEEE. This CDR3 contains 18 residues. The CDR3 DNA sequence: TGTGCCAGCAGCCACCGTAGAACAGGGGGCCACTCTGGAAACACCATATATTTT. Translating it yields CASSHRRTGGHSGNTIYF.

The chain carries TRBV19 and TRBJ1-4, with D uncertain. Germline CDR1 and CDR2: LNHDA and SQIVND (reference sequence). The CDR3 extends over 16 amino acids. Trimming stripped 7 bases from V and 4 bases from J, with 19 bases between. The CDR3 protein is CASIGWHRGFNEKLFF. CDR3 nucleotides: TGTGCCAGTATTGGGTGGCACAGAGGCTTTAATGAAAAACTGTTTTTT. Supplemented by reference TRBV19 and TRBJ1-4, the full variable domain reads DGGITQSPKYLFRKEGQNVTLSCEQNLNHDAMYWYRQDPGQGLRLIYYSQIVNDFQKGDIAEGYSVSREKKESFPLTVTSAQKNPTAFYLCASIGWHRGFNEKLFFGSGTQLSVL.

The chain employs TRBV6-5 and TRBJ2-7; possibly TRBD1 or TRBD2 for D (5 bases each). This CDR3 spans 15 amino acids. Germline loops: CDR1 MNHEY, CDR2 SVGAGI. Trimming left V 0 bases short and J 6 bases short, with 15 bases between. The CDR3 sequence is CASSYSRATGSEQYF. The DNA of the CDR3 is TGTGCCAGCAGTTACTCCAGGGCCACGGGGTCCGAGCAGTACTTC.

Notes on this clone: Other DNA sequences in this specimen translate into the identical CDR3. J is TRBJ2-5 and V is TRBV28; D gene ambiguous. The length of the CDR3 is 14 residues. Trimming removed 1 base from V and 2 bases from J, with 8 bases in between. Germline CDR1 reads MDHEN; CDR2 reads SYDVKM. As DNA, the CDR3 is TGTGCCAGCAGTTTATCTAGAGATCAAGAGACCCAGTACTTC. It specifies CASSLSRDQETQYF. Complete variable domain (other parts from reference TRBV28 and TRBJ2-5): DVKVTQSSRYLVKRTGEKVFLECVQDMDHENMFWYRQDPGLGLRLIYFSYDVKMKEKGDIPEGYSVSREKKERFSLILESASTNQTSMYLCASSLSRDQETQYFGPGTRLLVL.

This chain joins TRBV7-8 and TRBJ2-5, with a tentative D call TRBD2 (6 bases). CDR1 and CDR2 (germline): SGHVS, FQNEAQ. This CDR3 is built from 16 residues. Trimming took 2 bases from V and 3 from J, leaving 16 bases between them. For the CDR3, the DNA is TGTGCCAGCAGCTTACGATGGGCGGGACCGGAAGAGACCCAGTACTTC. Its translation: CASSLRWAGPEETQYF.

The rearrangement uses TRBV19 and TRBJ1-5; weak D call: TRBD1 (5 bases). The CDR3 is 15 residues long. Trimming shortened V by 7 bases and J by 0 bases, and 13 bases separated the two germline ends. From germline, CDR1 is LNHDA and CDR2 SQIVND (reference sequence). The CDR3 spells CASTYRQFSNQPQHF. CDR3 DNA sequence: TGTGCCAGTACTTATCGACAGTTTAGCAATCAGCCCCAGCATTTT.

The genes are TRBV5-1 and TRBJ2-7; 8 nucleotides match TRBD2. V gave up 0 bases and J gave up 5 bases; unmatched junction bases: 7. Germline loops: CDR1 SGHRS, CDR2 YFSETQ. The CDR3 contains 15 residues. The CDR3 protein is CASSLAGGRVDEQYF. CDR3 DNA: TGCGCCAGCAGCTTGGCGGGGGGGCGAGTCGACGAGCAGTACTTC.

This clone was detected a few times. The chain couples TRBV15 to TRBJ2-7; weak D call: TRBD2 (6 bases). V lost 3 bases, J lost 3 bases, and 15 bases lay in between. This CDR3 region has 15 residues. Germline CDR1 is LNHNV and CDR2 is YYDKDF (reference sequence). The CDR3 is CATSSIDGSDYEQYF. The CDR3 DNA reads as TGTGCCACCAGCAGCATCGACGGGAGTGACTACGAGCAGTACTTC.

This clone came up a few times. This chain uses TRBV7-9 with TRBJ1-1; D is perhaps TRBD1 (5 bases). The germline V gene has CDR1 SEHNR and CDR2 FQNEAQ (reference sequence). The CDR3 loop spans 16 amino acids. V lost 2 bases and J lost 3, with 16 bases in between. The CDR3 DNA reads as TGTGCCAGCAGCTTAAGAGGGGATGGAGGGGACACTGAAGCTTTCTTT. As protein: CASSLRGDGGDTEAFF. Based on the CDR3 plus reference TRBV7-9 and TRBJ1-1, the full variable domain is DTGVSQNPRHKITKRGQNVTFRCDPISEHNRLYWYRQTLGQGPEFLTYFQNEAQLEKSRLLSDRFSAERPKGSFSTLEIQRTEQGDSAMYLCASSLRGDGGDTEAFFGQGTRLTVV.

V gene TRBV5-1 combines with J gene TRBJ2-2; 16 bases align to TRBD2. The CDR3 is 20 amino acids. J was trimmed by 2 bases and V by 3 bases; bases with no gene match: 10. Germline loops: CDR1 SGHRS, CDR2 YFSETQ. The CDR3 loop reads CASSSSPGTSGRANTGELFF. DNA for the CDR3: TGCGCCAGCAGCTCTTCACCCGGGACTAGCGGGAGGGCAAACACCGGGGAGCTGTTTTTT.

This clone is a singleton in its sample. This CDR3 reads CASSFLTDNEQFF. Here the CDR3 DNA reads TGTGCCAGCAGTTTCCTGACAGACAATGAGCAGTTCTTC. The J gene is TRBJ2-1, the V gene TRBV28; D might be TRBD1 (5 bases). This CDR3 region has 13 residues. V lost 3 bases, J lost 5 bases, and 8 bases lay in between. The germline V gene has CDR1 MDHEN and CDR2 SYDVKM.

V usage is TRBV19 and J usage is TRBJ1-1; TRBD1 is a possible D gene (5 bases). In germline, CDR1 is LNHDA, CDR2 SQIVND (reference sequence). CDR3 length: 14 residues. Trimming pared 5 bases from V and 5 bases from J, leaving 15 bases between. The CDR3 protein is CASSSRVYVTEAFF. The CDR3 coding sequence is TGTGCCAGTAGTTCCAGGGTCTACGTTACTGAAGCTTTCTTT.

The CDR3 nucleotides read TGTGCCAGTGCATCAGGGGGTGGCGGGGCCCTTTACGAGCAGTACTTC. Its protein is CASASGGGGALYEQYF. V gene TRBV19 combines with J gene TRBJ2-7; D might be TRBD1 (7 bases). CDR1 LNHDA and CDR2 SQIVND come from the germline V gene (reference sequence). Trimming cost V 8 bases and J 4 bases, with 24 bases left between them. The CDR3 length is 16 residues.